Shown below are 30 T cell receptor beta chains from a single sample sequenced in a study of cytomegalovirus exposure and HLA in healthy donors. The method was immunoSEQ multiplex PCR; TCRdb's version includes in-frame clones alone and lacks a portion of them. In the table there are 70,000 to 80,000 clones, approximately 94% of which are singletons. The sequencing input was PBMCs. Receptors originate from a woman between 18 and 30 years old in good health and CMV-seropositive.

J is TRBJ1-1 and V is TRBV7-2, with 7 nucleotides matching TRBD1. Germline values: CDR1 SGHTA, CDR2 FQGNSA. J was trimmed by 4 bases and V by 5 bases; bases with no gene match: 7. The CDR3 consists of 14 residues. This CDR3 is CASSARQGGTEAFF. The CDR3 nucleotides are TGTGCCAGCAGCGCAAGACAGGGAGGCACTGAAGCTTTCTTT.

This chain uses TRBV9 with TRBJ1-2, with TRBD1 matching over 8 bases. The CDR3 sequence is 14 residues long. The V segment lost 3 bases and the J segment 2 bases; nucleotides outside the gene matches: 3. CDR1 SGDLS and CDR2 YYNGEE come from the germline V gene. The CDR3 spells CASSGQGSNYGYTF. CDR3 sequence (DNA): TGTGCCAGCAGCGGACAGGGGTCAAACTATGGCTACACCTTC.

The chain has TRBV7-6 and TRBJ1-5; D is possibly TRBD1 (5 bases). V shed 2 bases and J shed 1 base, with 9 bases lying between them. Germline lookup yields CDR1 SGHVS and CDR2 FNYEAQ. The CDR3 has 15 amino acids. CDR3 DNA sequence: TGTGCCAGCAGCTTATTCGCAGGGAGCAATCAGCCCCAGCATTTT. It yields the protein CASSLFAGSNQPQHF.

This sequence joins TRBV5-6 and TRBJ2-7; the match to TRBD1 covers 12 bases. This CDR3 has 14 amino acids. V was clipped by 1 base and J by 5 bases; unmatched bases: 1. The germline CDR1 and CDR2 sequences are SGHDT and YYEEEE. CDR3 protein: CASSLWDRGHEQYF. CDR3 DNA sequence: TGTGCCAGCAGCTTGTGGGACAGGGGGCACGAGCAGTACTTC. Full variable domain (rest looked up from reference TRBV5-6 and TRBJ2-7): DAGVTQSPTHLIKTRGQQVTLRCSPKSGHDTVSWYQQALGQGPQFIFQYYEEEERQRGNFPDRFSGHQFPNYSSELNVNALLLGDSALYLCASSLWDRGHEQYFGPGTRLTVT.

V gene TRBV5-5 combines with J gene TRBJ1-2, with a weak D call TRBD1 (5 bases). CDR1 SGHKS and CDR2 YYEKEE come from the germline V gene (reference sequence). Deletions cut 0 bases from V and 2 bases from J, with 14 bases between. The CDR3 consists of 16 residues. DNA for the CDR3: TGTGCCAGCAGCTTGGTGGGCGGGGACGGCAACTATGGCTACACCTTC. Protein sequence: CASSLVGGDGNYGYTF.

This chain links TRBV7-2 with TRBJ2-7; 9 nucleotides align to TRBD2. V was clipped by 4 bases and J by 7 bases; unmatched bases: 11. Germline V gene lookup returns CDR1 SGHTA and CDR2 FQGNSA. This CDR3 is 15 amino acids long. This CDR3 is CASSSRVAGVREQYF. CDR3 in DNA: TGTGCCAGCAGCTCCCGGGTAGCGGGAGTTCGTGAGCAGTACTTC.

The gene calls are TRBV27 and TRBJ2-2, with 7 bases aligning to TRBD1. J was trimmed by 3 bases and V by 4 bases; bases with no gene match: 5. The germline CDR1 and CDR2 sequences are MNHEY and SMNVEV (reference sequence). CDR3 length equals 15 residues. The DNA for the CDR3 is TGTGCCAGCAGTTCGCCGGGACAGTACACCGGGGAGCTGTTTTTT. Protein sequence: CASSSPGQYTGELFF.

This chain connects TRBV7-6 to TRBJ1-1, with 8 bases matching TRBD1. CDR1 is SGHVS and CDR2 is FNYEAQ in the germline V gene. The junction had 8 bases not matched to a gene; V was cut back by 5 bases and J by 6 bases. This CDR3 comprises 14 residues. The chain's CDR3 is CASSRRTGSAEAFF. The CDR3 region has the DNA TGTGCCAGCAGCCGCCGGACAGGGTCAGCTGAAGCTTTCTTT.

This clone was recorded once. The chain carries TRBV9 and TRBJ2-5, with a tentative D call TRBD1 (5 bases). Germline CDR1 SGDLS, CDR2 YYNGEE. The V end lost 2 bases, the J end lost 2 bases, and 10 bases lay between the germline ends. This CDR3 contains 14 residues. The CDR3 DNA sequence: TGTGCCAGCAGCGTGGAAGGACATCAAGAGACCCAGTACTTC. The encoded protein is CASSVEGHQETQYF.

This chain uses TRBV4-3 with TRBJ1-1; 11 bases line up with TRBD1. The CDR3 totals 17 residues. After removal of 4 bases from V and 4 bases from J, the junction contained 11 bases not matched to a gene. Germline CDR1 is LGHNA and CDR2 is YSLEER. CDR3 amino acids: CASSRSGTGGRSTEAFF. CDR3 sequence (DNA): TGCGCCAGCAGCCGTTCCGGGACAGGGGGAAGAAGCACTGAAGCTTTCTTT.

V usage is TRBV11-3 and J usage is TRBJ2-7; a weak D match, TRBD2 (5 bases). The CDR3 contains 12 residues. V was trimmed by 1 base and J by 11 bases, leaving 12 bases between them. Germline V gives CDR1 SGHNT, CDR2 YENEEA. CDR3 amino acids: CASSLVASKEYF. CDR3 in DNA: TGTGCCAGCAGCTTAGTAGCTAGCAAGGAGTACTTC. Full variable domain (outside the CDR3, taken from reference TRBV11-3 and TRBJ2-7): EAGVVQSPRYKIIEKKQPVAFWCNPISGHNTLYWYLQNLGQGPELLIRYENEEAVDDSQLPKDRFSAERLKGVDSTLKIQPAELGDSAVYLCASSLVASKEYFGPGTRLTVT.

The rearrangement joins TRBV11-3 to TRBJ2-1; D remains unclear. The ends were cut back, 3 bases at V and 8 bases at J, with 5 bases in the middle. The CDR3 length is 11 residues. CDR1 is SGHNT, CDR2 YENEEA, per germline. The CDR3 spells CASSFFDEQFF. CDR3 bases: TGTGCCAGCAGCTTTTTCGATGAGCAGTTCTTC.

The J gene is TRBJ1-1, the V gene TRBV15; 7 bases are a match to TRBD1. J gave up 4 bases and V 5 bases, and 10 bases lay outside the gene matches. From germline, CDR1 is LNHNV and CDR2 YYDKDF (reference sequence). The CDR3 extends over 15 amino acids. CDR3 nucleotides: TGTGCCACCAGCTACCGACAGGGATTAGGCACTGAAGCTTTCTTT. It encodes CATSYRQGLGTEAFF.

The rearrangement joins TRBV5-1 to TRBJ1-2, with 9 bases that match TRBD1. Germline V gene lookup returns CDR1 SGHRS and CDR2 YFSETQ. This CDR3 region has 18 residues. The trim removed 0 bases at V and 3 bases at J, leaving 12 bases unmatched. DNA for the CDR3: TGCGCCAGCAGCTTGGGAGGTCTCGGGGGACAGGGCGACTATGGCTACACCTTC. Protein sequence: CASSLGGLGGQGDYGYTF.

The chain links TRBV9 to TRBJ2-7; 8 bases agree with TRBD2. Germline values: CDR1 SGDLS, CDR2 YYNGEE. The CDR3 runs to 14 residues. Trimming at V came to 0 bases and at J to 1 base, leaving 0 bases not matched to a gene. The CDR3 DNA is TGTGCCAGCAGCGTAGGACTAGCGTCCTACGAGCAGTACTTC. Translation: CASSVGLASYEQYF.

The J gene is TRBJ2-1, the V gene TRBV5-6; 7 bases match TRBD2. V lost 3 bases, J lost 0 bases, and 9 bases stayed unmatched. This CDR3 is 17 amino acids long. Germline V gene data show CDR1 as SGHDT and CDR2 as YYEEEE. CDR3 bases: TGTGCCAGCAGCTCGCCCCCGGGCGGGGGCTCCTACAATGAGCAGTTCTTC. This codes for CASSSPPGGGSYNEQFF.

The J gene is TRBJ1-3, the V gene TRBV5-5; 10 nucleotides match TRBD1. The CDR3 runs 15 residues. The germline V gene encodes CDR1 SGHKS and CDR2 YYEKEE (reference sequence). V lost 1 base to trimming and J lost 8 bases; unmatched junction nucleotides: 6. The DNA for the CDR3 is TGTGCCAGCAGCTTGAGACAGGGGGCAGGAGACACCATATATTTT. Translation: CASSLRQGAGDTIYF. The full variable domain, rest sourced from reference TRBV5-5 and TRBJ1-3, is DAGVTQSPTHLIKTRGQQVTLRCSPISGHKSVSWYQQVLGQGPQFIFQYYEKEERGRGNFPDRFSARQFPNYSSELNVNALLLGDSALYLCASSLRQGAGDTIYFGEGSWLTVV.

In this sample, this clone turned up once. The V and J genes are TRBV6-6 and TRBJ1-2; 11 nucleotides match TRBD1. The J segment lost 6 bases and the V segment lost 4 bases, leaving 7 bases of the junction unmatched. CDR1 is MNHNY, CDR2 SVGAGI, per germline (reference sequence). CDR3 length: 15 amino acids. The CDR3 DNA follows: TGTGCCAGCAGTTTGGGGACAGGGGGGAGAGATGGCTACACCTTC. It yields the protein CASSLGTGGRDGYTF.

CDR3 residues: CASPARGGYTF. CDR3 DNA: TGTGCCTCCCCCGCCAGGGGCGGCTACACCTTC. V is TRBV30 and J is TRBJ1-2; a possible D gene is TRBD1 (6 bases). This CDR3 comprises 11 residues. Trimming cost V 7 bases and J 8 bases, with 14 bases left between them. Germline lookup yields CDR1 GTSNPN and CDR2 SVGIG (reference sequence).

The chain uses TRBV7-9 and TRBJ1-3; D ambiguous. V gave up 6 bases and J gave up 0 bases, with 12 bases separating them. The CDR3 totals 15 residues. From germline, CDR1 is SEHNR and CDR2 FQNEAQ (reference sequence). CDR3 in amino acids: CASSGRLNSGNTIYF. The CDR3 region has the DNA TGTGCCAGCAGTGGGAGACTGAACTCTGGAAACACCATATATTTT.

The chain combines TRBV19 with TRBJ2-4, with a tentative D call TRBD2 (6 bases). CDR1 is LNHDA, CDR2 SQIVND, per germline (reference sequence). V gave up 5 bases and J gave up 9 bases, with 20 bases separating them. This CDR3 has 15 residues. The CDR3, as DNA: TGTGCCAGTAGTCCCCGCGGGACTCGGGGTACCATTCAGTACTTC. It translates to CASSPRGTRGTIQYF.

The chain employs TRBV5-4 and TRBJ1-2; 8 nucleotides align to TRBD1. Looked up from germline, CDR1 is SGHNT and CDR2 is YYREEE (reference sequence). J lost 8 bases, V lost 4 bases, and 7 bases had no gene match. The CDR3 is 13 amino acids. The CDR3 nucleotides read TGTGCCAGCAGCCTTACAGGGGGAGACGGCTACACCTTC. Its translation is CASSLTGGDGYTF. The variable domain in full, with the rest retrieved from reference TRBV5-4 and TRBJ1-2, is ETGVTQSPTHLIKTRGQQVTLRCSSQSGHNTVSWYQQALGQGPQFIFQYYREEENGRGNFPPRFSGLQFPNYSSELNVNALELDDSALYLCASSLTGGDGYTFGSGTRLTVV.

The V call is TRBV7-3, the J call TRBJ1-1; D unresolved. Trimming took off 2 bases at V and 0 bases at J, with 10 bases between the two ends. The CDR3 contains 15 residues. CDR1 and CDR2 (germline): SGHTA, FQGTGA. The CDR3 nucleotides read TGTGCCAGCAGCTTATATGCGGGCATGAACACTGAAGCTTTCTTT. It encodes CASSLYAGMNTEAFF. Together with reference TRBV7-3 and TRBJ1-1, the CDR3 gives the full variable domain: GAGVSQTPSNKVTEKGKYVELRCDPISGHTALYWYRQSLGQGPEFLIYFQGTGAADDSGLPNDRFFAVRPEGSVSTLKIQRTERGDSAVYLCASSLYAGMNTEAFFGQGTRLTVV.

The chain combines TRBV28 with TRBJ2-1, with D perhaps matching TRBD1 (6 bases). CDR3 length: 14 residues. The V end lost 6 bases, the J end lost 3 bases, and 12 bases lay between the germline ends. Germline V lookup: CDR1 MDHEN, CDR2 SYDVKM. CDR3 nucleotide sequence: TGTGCCAGCAGGAGCGCAGGGGTCTACAATGAGCAGTTCTTC. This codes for CASRSAGVYNEQFF.

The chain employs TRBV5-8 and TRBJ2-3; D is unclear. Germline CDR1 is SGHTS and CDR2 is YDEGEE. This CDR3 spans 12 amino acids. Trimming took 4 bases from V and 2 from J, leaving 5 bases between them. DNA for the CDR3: TGTGCCAGCAGCCCCCACACAGATACGCAGTATTTT. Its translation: CASSPHTDTQYF.

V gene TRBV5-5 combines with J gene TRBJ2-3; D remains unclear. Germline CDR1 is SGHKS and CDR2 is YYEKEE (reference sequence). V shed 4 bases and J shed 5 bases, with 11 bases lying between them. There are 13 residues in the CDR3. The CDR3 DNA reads TGTGCCAGCAGCCTTAGATTCGGAGATACGCAGTATTTT. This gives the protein CASSLRFGDTQYF.

The CDR3 nucleotides read TGTGCCAGCAGTTTCCAGGGGGCCAGGGGTCACTATGGCTACACCTTC. It yields the protein CASSFQGARGHYGYTF. The rearrangement links TRBV6-5 to TRBJ1-2, with 8 bases lining up with TRBD1. Germline loops: CDR1 MNHEY, CDR2 SVGAGI. This CDR3 is built from 16 residues. Trimming took 4 bases from V and 3 from J; bases not matched to a gene: 10.

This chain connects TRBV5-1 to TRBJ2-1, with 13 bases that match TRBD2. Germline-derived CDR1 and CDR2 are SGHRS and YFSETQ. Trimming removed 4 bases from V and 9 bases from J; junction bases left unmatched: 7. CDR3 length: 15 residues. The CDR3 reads CASSLGLAGTVEQFF. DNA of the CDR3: TGCGCCAGCAGCCTGGGACTAGCGGGAACAGTTGAGCAGTTCTTC.

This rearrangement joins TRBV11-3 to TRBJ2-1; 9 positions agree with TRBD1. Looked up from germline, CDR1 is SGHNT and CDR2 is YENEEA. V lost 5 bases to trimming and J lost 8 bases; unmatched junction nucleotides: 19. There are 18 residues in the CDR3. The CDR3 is CASSQREPGQGISHEQFF. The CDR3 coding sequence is TGTGCCAGCAGCCAGAGGGAACCGGGACAGGGAATAAGTCATGAGCAGTTCTTC.

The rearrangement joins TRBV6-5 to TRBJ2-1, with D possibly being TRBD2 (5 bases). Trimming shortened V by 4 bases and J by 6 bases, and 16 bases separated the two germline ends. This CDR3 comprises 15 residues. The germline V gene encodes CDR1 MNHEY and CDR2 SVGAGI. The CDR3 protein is CASSFGLPSLNEQFF. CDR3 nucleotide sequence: TGTGCCAGCAGTTTTGGACTTCCCAGTCTCAATGAGCAGTTCTTC.